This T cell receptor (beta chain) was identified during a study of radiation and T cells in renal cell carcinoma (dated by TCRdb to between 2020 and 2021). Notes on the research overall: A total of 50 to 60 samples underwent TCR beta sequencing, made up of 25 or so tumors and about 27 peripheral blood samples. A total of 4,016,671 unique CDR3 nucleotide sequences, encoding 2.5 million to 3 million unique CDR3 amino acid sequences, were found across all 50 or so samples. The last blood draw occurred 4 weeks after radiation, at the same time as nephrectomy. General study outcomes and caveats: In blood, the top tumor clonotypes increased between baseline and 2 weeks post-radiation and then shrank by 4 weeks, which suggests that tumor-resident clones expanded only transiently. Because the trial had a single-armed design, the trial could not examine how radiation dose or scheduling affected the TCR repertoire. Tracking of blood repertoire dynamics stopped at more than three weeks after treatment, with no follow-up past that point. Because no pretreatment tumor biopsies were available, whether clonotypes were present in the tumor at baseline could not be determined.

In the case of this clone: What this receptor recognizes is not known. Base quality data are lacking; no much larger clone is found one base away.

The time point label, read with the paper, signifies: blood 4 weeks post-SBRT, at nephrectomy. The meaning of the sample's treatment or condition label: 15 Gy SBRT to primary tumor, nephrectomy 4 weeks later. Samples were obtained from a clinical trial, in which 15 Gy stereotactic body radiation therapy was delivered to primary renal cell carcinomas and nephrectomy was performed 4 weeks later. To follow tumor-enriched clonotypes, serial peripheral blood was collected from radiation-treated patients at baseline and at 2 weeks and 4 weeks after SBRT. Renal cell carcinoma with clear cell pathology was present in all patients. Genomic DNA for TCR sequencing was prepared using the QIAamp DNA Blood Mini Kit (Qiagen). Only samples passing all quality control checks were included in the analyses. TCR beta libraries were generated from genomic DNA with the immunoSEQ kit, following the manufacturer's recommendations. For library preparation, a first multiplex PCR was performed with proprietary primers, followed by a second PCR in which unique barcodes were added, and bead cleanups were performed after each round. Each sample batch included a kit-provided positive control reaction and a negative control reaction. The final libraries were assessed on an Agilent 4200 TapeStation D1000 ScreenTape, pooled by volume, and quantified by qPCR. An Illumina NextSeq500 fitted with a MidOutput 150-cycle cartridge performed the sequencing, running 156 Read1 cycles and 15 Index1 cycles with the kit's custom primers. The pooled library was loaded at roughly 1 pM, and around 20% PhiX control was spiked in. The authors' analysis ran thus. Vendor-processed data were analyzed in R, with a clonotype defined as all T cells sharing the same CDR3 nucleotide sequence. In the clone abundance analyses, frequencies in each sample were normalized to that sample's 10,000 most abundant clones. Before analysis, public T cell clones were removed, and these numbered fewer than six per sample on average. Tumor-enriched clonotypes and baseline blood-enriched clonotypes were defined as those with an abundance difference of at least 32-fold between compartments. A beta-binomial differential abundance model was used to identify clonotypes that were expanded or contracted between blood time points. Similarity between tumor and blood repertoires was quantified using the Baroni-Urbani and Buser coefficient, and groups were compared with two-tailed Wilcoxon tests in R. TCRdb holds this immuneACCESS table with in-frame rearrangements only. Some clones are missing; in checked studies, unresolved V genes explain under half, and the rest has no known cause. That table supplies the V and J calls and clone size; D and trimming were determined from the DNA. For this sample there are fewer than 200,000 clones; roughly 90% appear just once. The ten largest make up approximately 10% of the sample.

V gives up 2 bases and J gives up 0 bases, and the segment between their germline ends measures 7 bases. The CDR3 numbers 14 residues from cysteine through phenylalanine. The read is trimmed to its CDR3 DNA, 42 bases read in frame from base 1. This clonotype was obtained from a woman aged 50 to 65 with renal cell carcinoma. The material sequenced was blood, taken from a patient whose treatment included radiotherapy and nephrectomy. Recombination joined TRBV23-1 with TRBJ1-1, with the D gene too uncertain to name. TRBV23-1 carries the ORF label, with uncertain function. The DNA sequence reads TGCGCCAGCAGTCAAAGAGAGCTGAACACTGAAGCTTTCTTT. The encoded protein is CASSQRELNTEAFF.